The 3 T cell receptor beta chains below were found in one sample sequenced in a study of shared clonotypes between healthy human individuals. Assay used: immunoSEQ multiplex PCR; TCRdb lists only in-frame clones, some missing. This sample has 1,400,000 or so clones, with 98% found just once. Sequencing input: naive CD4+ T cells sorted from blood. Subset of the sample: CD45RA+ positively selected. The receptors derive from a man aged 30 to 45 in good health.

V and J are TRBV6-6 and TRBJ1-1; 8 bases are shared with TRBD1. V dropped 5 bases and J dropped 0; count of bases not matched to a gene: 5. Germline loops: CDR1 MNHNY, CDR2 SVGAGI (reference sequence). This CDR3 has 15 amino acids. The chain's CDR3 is CASSGQQGVNTEAFF. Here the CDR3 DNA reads TGTGCCAGCAGTGGTCAACAGGGGGTGAACACTGAAGCTTTCTTT.

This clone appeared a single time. CDR3 amino acids: CAISEKEVNTEAFF. The CDR3 DNA is TGTGCCATCAGTGAGAAGGAAGTGAACACTGAAGCTTTCTTT. The rearrangement links TRBV10-3 to TRBJ1-1; no clear D. V lost 2 bases to trimming and J lost 0 bases, with 7 bases between them. Per the germline V gene, CDR1 is ENHRY and CDR2 is SYGVKD. CDR3 size: 14 residues.

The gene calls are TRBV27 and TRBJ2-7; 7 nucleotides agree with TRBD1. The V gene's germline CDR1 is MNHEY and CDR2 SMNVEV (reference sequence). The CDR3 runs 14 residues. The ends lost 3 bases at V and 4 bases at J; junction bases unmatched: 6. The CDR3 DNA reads TGTGCCAGCAGTTTGACAGGGAAGTCGTACGAGCAGTACTTC. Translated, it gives CASSLTGKSYEQYF.